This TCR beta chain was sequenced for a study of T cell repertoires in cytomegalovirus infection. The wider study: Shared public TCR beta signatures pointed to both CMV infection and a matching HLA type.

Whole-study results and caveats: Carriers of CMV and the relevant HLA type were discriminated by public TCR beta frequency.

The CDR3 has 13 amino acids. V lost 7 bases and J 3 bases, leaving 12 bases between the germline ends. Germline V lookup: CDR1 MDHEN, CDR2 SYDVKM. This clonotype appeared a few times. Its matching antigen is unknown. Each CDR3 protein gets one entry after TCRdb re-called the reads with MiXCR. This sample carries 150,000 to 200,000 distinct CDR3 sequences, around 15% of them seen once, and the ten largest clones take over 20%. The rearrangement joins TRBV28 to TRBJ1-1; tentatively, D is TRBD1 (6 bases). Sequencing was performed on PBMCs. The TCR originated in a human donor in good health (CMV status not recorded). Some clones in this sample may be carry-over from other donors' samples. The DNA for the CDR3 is TGTGCCAGCAAGGGTAGGGGGGACACTGAAGCTTTCTTT. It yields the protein CASKGRGDTEAFF.